This T cell receptor (beta chain) was identified during a study of cytomegalovirus exposure and HLA in healthy donors. For the study at large: Of some 400 genotyped donors, 81% grouped in the Caucasian-associated ancestry cluster.

The CDR3 length is 13 residues. Trimming took 3 bases from V and 7 from J, leaving 10 bases between them. CDR1 is SGHDN and CDR2 is FVKESK in the germline V gene. It was with 60 Vbeta and 13 Jbeta primers that the PCR ran. The table came from immunoSEQ multiplex PCR; TCRdb's copy has only in-frame clones and leaves some out. The sample carries around 44,000 clones, about 90% recorded once. Donors sampled were nominally healthy, though unrecorded immune exposures were likely. The sequence came from a woman aged 40 to 50 in good health and CMV-seropositive. The rearrangement links TRBV14 to TRBJ1-5, with D perhaps matching TRBD1 (6 bases). The sequenced material came from PBMCs. DNA of the CDR3: TGTGCCAGCAGCCAGGGGGCCGGGCAGCCCCAGCATTTT. It specifies CASSQGAGQPQHF.